The T cell receptor beta chain under discussion was sequenced for a study of cytomegalovirus exposure and HLA in healthy donors. This clone was recorded a few times. Its antigen is unknown. Study-wide results and caveats: In a later analysis, CMV-associated beta chains were mostly HLA-associated, it appeared.

The PCR was carried out with 60 Vbeta primers and 13 Jbeta primers. TCRdb's table, derived via immunoSEQ multiplex PCR, lists solely in-frame clones and lacks some. The sample lists 150,000 to 200,000 clones, approximately 70% seen once, with about 7% in the top ten. This TCR derives from a man in his forties in good health and CMV-seropositive. Source material: PBMCs.

For the CDR3, the DNA is TGTGCCAGCTCACCTAGACAGCCCCGAGTGCGTGGCTACACCTTC. Protein product: CASSPRQPRVRGYTF. This chain connects TRBV18 to TRBJ1-2; possibly TRBD1 for D (5 bases). V was shortened by 3 bases and J by 7 bases, with 18 bases between the two germline ends. This CDR3 spans 15 amino acids. CDR1 and CDR2 from the germline V gene are KGHSH and LQKENI.